This TCR beta chain was recorded in a study of regulatory T cells in long-lasting Graves disease (dated by TCRdb to the early 2020s). About the investigation overall: To count as having persistent Graves' disease, a patient had to have received antithyroid drug treatment for over 5 years with TSH receptor autoantibodies remaining persistently positive. A total of 35 or so samples were covered by TCR sequencing, comprising around 13 persistent and roughly 20 newly diagnosed Graves' disease patients. The study was registered as a clinical trial and conducted in China. Antithyroid drugs had been taken for approximately 10 years on average by persistent Graves' disease patients in the clinical cohort. This study used TCR sequencing and RNA sequencing of peripheral blood to compare persistent Graves' disease patients against newly diagnosed Graves' disease patients. Paper-wide results and their limitations: Persistent disease showed preferential use of TRBV28, TRBJ1-2 and TRBJ2-5, whereas newly diagnosed disease favored TRBV20-1 and TRBJ2-1. Compared with newly diagnosed patients, persistent Graves' disease patients had lower TCR Shannon entropy and fewer highly expanded clones, which suggests clonal expansion. Patients with persistent disease shared more public clonotypes (around 2,700) than newly diagnosed patients did (966). The small sample size was acknowledged by the authors as a limitation that may reduce accuracy. Because the primary lesion, thyroid tissue, could not be accessed, the study looked at peripheral blood alone. Sequencing and analysis were limited to the TCR beta chain.

Remarks on this clonotype: The clone's antigen remains unknown. The sample holds no much larger clone one base away, and base qualities are not on file.

Taken from the germline V gene (reference sequence), the CDR1 and CDR2 loops are LNHDA and SQIVND. The CDR3 spans 14 residues, from the cysteine through the phenylalanine. The kept DNA is CDR3 alone, 42 bases in frame from the first base. The trim is 6 bases for V and 1 base for J, with a gap of 12 bases between the germline ends. The time point label corresponds to: persistent/refractory GD, antithyroid drugs over 5 years with positive TRAb. RNA was extracted from PBMCs in TRIzol for both TCR sequencing and RNA sequencing. The diagnosis of Graves' disease followed American Thyroid Association guidelines. The patients came from an endocrinology department in Xi'an, China. Each patient gave approximately 9.7 milliliters of peripheral blood, collected in an EDTA anticoagulant tube. PBMCs were isolated by Ficoll Paque Plus density gradient separation without further T cell sorting. An Agilent 2100 Bioanalyzer and agarose gel were used to check RNA quality, and a NanoDrop 2000 was used to measure RNA concentration.

Library construction relied on multiplex PCR. The instrument given in TCRdb is Illumina HiSeq 4000. iRepertoire HTBI primers and Arm-PCR amplification of CDR3 regions were used to construct TCR beta libraries. Before sequencing, the PCR products went through gel purification. Per the source publication's procedure: Gene usage analysis of CDR3 amino acid clonotypes used the 60 to 80 TRBV and 14 TRBJ segments found across samples. COPE and FqMerger were used to merge the filtered high-quality paired reads into contigs. Contigs were aligned with BLAST to IMGT TRBV, TRBD and TRBJ reference genes, and CDR3 was defined per IMGT. Highly expanded clones were defined as clonotypes with a frequency above 0.1%. Shannon entropy served as the measure of repertoire diversity, while the Gini coefficient captured V-J evenness. A clonotype found in more than one individual was treated as public. TCRdb reanalyzed the raw reads on its own, using fastp at Q25 for trimming and MiXCR for clone calling, and kept in-frame beta chains. Every CDR3 protein is listed once, alongside the most common genes and DNA of its rows. The V and J calls and clone size are TCRdb's, not the authors'. The sample data list a few hundred thousand distinct CDR3 sequences, and more than 20% of these were observed just once. The top ten clonotypes cover around a quarter of the sample.

The sequence derives from a middle-aged woman with Graves disease. Donor details come from another sample of the same person, matched by shared clones. The chain joins TRBV19 to TRBJ1-1, and TRBD1 may be the D gene, going by 5 matching bases. The sequencing used peripheral blood mononuclear cells (PBMCs), collected when the disease was refractory, from a patient treated with antithyroid drugs. The CDR3 has the sequence CASRPGPWNTEAFF. In nucleotide form, the sequence is TGTGCCAGTAGGCCGGGACCCTGGAACACTGAAGCTTTCTTT.